This is a list of T cell receptor beta chains from one sample in a study of cytomegalovirus exposure and HLA in healthy donors. TCRdb's table, derived via immunoSEQ multiplex PCR, lists solely in-frame clones and lacks some. Of about 180,000 clones listed, 82% are singletons. Source material: PBMCs. The receptors originated from a man aged 35-49 years in good health and CMV-seronegative. Both conserved end residues are part of each CDR3. The D gene is left open where the match is weak. Some rows have no size entry. The others give once, few or many, or a class for an expanded clone.

v_gene: TRBV19
abundance: -
d_gene: TRBD1
j_gene: TRBJ2-2
CDR3nt: TGTGCCAGTAAAGGGGACAGGGCCTCCACCGGGGAGCTGTTTTTT
CDR3aa: CASKGDRASTGELFF

v_gene: TRBV25-1
abundance: -
d_gene: -
j_gene: TRBJ2-5
CDR3nt: TGTGCCAGCAGCGCACCCGGAGCACAAGAGACCCAGTACTTC
CDR3aa: CASSAPGAQETQYF

v_gene: TRBV7-2
abundance: -
d_gene: TRBD2
j_gene: TRBJ2-1
CDR3nt: TGTGCCAGCAGCCGACTAGCGGGAGGGCAAAATGAGCAGTTCTTC
CDR3aa: CASSRLAGGQNEQFF

v_gene: TRBV6-6
abundance: once
d_gene: TRBD1
j_gene: TRBJ2-7
CDR3nt: TGTGCCAGCAGTTACTCGGACAGGTACTCCTACGAGCAGTACTTC
CDR3aa: CASSYSDRYSYEQYF

v_gene: TRBV2
abundance: few
d_gene: TRBD1
j_gene: TRBJ1-2
CDR3nt: TGTGCCAGCAGGTTACCGGGACAGGCCTCCCTCTATGGCTACACCTTC
CDR3aa: CASRLPGQASLYGYTF

v_gene: TRBV6-5
abundance: -
d_gene: -
j_gene: TRBJ1-4
CDR3nt: TGTGCCAGCAGCCCGGGCCCGGGGGAAAAACTGTTTTTT
CDR3aa: CASSPGPGEKLFF

v_gene: TRBV9
abundance: -
d_gene: TRBD1
j_gene: TRBJ1-5
CDR3nt: TGTGCCAGCAGCGGGACAGGGTCGAGGACGTTCAATCAGCCCCAGCATTTT
CDR3aa: CASSGTGSRTFNQPQHF

v_gene: TRBV21-1
abundance: -
d_gene: -
j_gene: TRBJ1-5
CDR3nt: TGTGCCAGCAGCTCGCGGCGTTCCGATCAGCCCCAGCATTTT
CDR3aa: CASSSRRSDQPQHF

v_gene: TRBV9
abundance: -
d_gene: -
j_gene: TRBJ2-7
CDR3nt: TGTGCCAGCAGCCACTACCCCCCTGACTATAGTGGTCGCTACGAGCAGTACTTC
CDR3aa: CASSHYPPDYSGRYEQYF

v_gene: TRBV4-2
abundance: once
d_gene: TRBD1
j_gene: TRBJ1-4
CDR3nt: TGTGCCAGCAGCCCGGCCCCTGGGACAGGGGAAAATGAAAAACTGTTTTTT
CDR3aa: CASSPAPGTGENEKLFF

v_gene: TRBV7-2
abundance: -
d_gene: -
j_gene: TRBJ2-1
CDR3nt: TGCGCCAGCAGCTTAGGGGGATCAGGACAGAGGTCCCCATTTGAGCAGTTCTTC
CDR3aa: CASSLGGSGQRSPFEQFF

v_gene: TRBV5-4
abundance: -
d_gene: -
j_gene: TRBJ2-6
CDR3nt: TGTGCCAGCAGCTTGGTTTATAGGGGATCTGGGGCCAACGTCCTGACTTTC
CDR3aa: CASSLVYRGSGANVLTF

v_gene: TRBV28
abundance: -
d_gene: TRBD2
j_gene: TRBJ2-3
CDR3nt: TGTGCCAGCAGTTGGGGGGGCGGGAGGGCCCCAGATACGCAGTATTTT
CDR3aa: CASSWGGGRAPDTQYF

v_gene: TRBV23-1
abundance: -
d_gene: -
j_gene: TRBJ2-4
CDR3nt: TGCGCCAGCAGTCAATCCCCCGGCAGGGTGAGGGCCAAAAACATTCAGTACTTC
CDR3aa: CASSQSPGRVRAKNIQYF

v_gene: TRBV4-3
abundance: -
d_gene: TRBD1
j_gene: TRBJ1-3
CDR3nt: TGCGCCAGCAGCCAAGGACAGACAGGGCTCCGAAACACCATATATTTT
CDR3aa: CASSQGQTGLRNTIYF

v_gene: TRBV28
abundance: -
d_gene: -
j_gene: TRBJ1-1
CDR3nt: TGTGCCAGCAGTTTATCAGCGGGTTCGGGGCCGAGGGAGGCTTTCTTT
CDR3aa: CASSLSAGSGPREAFF

v_gene: TRBV18
abundance: -
d_gene: TRBD2
j_gene: TRBJ2-7
CDR3nt: TGTGCCAGCTCCCCAGGACTAGCGGCTTCCTACGAGCAGTACTTC
CDR3aa: CASSPGLAASYEQYF

v_gene: TRBV7-3
abundance: -
d_gene: -
j_gene: TRBJ2-5
CDR3nt: TGTGCCAGCAGCTTAATCCCGACCTCTGGGGGGGAGACCCAGTACTTC
CDR3aa: CASSLIPTSGGETQYF

v_gene: TRBV4-1
abundance: -
d_gene: -
j_gene: TRBJ1-2
CDR3nt: TGCGCCAGCAGCCAAGGTCTGGGCTACACCTTC
CDR3aa: CASSQGLGYTF

v_gene: TRBV5-6
abundance: -
d_gene: TRBD1
j_gene: TRBJ2-7
CDR3nt: TGTGCCAGCAGCTTTTCCCCGGGACAGGGTCTAGCCTACGAGCAGTACTTC
CDR3aa: CASSFSPGQGLAYEQYF

v_gene: TRBV5-5
abundance: -
d_gene: TRBD2
j_gene: TRBJ2-3
CDR3nt: TGTGCCAGCAGCTTAAGGGGGACTAGCGCCAGCACAGATACGCAGTATTTT
CDR3aa: CASSLRGTSASTDTQYF

v_gene: TRBV2
abundance: -
d_gene: -
j_gene: TRBJ1-3
CDR3nt: TGTGCCAGCAGCGTAGTAATGGCTGGAAACACCATATATTTT
CDR3aa: CASSVVMAGNTIYF

v_gene: TRBV9
abundance: -
d_gene: TRBD2
j_gene: TRBJ2-1
CDR3nt: TGTGCCAGCAGCCCAGGGACTAGCGGGGCCTCCTACAATGAGCAGTTCTTC
CDR3aa: CASSPGTSGASYNEQFF

v_gene: TRBV14
abundance: -
d_gene: -
j_gene: TRBJ2-7
CDR3nt: TGTGCCAGCAGCCAAACTACAGGGTACCCCTACGAGCAGTACTTC
CDR3aa: CASSQTTGYPYEQYF

v_gene: TRBV21-1
abundance: -
d_gene: -
j_gene: TRBJ2-5
CDR3nt: TGTGCCAGCAGCAAATCCCCCCCCAGAGAGACCCAGTACTTC
CDR3aa: CASSKSPPRETQYF

v_gene: TRBV28
abundance: -
d_gene: -
j_gene: TRBJ2-2
CDR3nt: TGTGCCAGCAGTTTTTACGGGGTTAGACCTTACACCGGGGAGCTGTTTTTT
CDR3aa: CASSFYGVRPYTGELFF

v_gene: TRBV5-6
abundance: few
d_gene: TRBD1
j_gene: TRBJ1-1
CDR3nt: TGTGCCAGCAGCTGGGACAGGGATACTGAAGCTTTCTTT
CDR3aa: CASSWDRDTEAFF

v_gene: TRBV19
abundance: -
d_gene: TRBD2
j_gene: TRBJ2-7
CDR3nt: TGTGCCAGTAGTACTCGGAAGGGCGGGAGGGCCTACGAGCAGTACTTC
CDR3aa: CASSTRKGGRAYEQYF

v_gene: TRBV28
abundance: -
d_gene: -
j_gene: TRBJ1-5
CDR3nt: TGTGCCAGCCGCGTAAGCAATCAGCCCCAGCATTTT
CDR3aa: CASRVSNQPQHF

v_gene: TRBV7-2
abundance: once
d_gene: -
j_gene: TRBJ2-1
CDR3nt: TGTTCATCGAGCTCCTACAATGAGCAGTTCTTC
CDR3aa: CSSSSYNEQFF

v_gene: TRBV6-6
abundance: -
d_gene: TRBD1
j_gene: TRBJ1-6
CDR3nt: TGTGCCAGCAGCCAACAACAGGGGGAGGGTTCACCCCTCCACTTT
CDR3aa: CASSQQQGEGSPLHF

v_gene: TRBV28
abundance: -
d_gene: -
j_gene: TRBJ1-5
CDR3nt: TGTGCCAGCAGCCTCGTTGGCAGGGGAGGGGATCAGCCCCAGCATTTT
CDR3aa: CASSLVGRGGDQPQHF

v_gene: TRBV28
abundance: -
d_gene: -
j_gene: TRBJ2-2
CDR3nt: TGTGCCAGCAGTTTCGGGGGAGCGAACACCGGGGAGCTGTTTTTT
CDR3aa: CASSFGGANTGELFF